These 13 T cell receptor beta chains share one sample of origin, sequenced in a study of shared clonotypes between healthy human individuals. It was CD45RO-negative cells, positively selected for CCR7, that made up naive CD8 cells, with terminally differentiated effector memory CD45RA+ cells excluded. Method: immunoSEQ multiplex PCR; TCRdb's copy keeps in-frame clones and lacks some. The sample carries more than 2 million clones, 93% recorded once. The sequenced sample was naive CD8+ T cells from PBMCs. The source of these receptors is a man aged 18 to 30 in good health. Some clones in this sample may be carry-over from other donors' samples.

The V call is TRBV9, the J call TRBJ2-2; 12 bases line up with TRBD1. Germline CDR1 reads SGDLS; CDR2 reads YYNGEE. With V trimmed by 4 bases and J by 15 bases, 7 bases remained unmatched. CDR3 length: 13 amino acids. This chain's CDR3 is CASSPTGTGGVFF. Written as DNA, the CDR3 is TGTGCCAGCAGCCCGACCGGGACAGGGGGCGTGTTTTTT.

The gene calls are TRBV7-9 and TRBJ1-5, with TRBD1 matching 10 bases. The germline V gene encodes CDR1 SEHNR and CDR2 FQNEAQ (reference sequence). There are 15 residues in the CDR3. Trimming cost V 3 bases and J 6 bases; bases outside gene matches: 5. The CDR3 nucleotides are TGTGCCAGCAGCTTTTCTGACAGGGGGCTTCAGCCCCAGCATTTT. Translation: CASSFSDRGLQPQHF.

In the case of this clone: The same CDR3 can be traced to other DNA sequences in this sample. The J gene is TRBJ2-1, the V gene TRBV6-5, with D perhaps TRBD2 (5 bases). With 0 bases removed from V and 2 bases from J, the gap between germline ends came to 8 bases. Germline CDR1 and CDR2: MNHEY and SVGAGI. This CDR3 has 15 residues. The CDR3, as DNA: TGTGCCAGCAGTTACTCGAGGGTTCCCTACAATGAGCAGTTCTTC. Translated: CASSYSRVPYNEQFF.

The V call is TRBV9, the J call TRBJ1-2; D is ambiguous. The germline V and J ends were trimmed by 0 bases and 7 bases, with 16 bases remaining between them. Germline V gene lookup returns CDR1 SGDLS and CDR2 YYNGEE. This CDR3 has 15 amino acids. The CDR3 sequence is CASSVDTASVGGYTF. The DNA of the CDR3 is TGTGCCAGCAGCGTAGACACAGCCTCGGTGGGTGGCTACACCTTC. Drawing the rest from reference TRBV9 and TRBJ1-2, the complete variable domain is DSGVTQTPKHLITATGQRVTLRCSPRSGDLSVYWYQQSLDQGLQFLIQYYNGEERAKGNILERFSAQQFPDLHSELNLSSLELGDSALYFCASSVDTASVGGYTFGSGTRLTVV.

The chain employs TRBV6-1 and TRBJ2-1; 10 bases are a match to TRBD2. V shed 3 bases and J 4 bases; nucleotides not matched to a gene: 3. The germline gives CDR1 MNHNS, CDR2 SASEGT. The CDR3 is 15 residues long. The DNA for the CDR3 is TGTGCCAGCAGTGACGGAGCGGGAGGGTACAATGAGCAGTTCTTC. Translating gives CASSDGAGGYNEQFF.

This sequence joins TRBV4-1 and TRBJ2-7; TRBD2 aligns across 9 bases. V gave up 1 base and J gave up 2 bases; unmatched junction bases: 0. Germline values: CDR1 MGHRA, CDR2 YSYEKL. This CDR3 has 14 residues. The CDR3 DNA is TGCGCCAGCAGCCAAGCTAGCGGGACCTACGAGCAGTACTTC. It specifies CASSQASGTYEQYF.

Comments on this clone: This CDR3 is also generated by other DNA sequences in the sample. The chain uses TRBV7-9 and TRBJ2-3; the match to TRBD2 covers 10 bases. The trim removed 0 bases at V and 1 base at J, leaving 1 base unmatched. The germline gives CDR1 SEHNR, CDR2 FQNEAQ (reference sequence). The CDR3 contains 16 residues. CDR3 DNA sequence: TGTGCCAGCAGCTTAGCAGGGACTAGCGGCACAGATACGCAGTATTTT. It is translated as CASSLAGTSGTDTQYF.

Worth noting for this clone: The same CDR3 can be traced to other DNA sequences in this sample. This rearrangement joins TRBV7-9 to TRBJ2-1; D remains ambiguous. Germline V gene sequence: CDR1 SEHNR, CDR2 FQNEAQ (reference sequence). The CDR3 is 16 residues long. V was shortened by 1 base and J by 0 bases, with 10 bases between the two germline ends. As DNA, the CDR3 is TGTGCCAGCAGCTTAGGCGGCGCGAGCTCCTACAATGAGCAGTTCTTC. This encodes CASSLGGASSYNEQFF.

This clone appeared once. The chain joins TRBV19 to TRBJ2-7, with 12 bases fitting TRBD1. This CDR3 region has 15 residues. Germline V gene data show CDR1 as LNHDA and CDR2 as SQIVND (reference sequence). With V trimmed by 5 bases and J by 2 bases, 4 bases remained unmatched. The CDR3, as DNA: TGTGCCAGTAGTGCGCGGGACAGGGGGCCCTACGAGCAGTACTTC. Protein sequence: CASSARDRGPYEQYF.

Only one count was recorded for this clone. The rearrangement uses TRBV7-6 and TRBJ2-7; D is ambiguous. Deletions cut 5 bases from V and 7 bases from J, with 9 bases between. The CDR3 length is 11 residues. The V gene's germline CDR1 is SGHVS and CDR2 FNYEAQ. The CDR3 protein is CASSDLGEQYF. Here the CDR3 DNA reads TGTGCCAGCAGCGACCTCGGAGAGCAGTACTTC.

The J gene is TRBJ1-2, the V gene TRBV5-1; D remains ambiguous. CDR1 and CDR2 from the germline V gene are SGHRS and YFSETQ. Trimming pared 5 bases from V and 5 bases from J, leaving 13 bases between. There are 13 residues in the CDR3. CDR3 region: CASSYQVSYGYTF. The DNA of the CDR3 is TGCGCCAGCAGTTATCAGGTTTCTTATGGCTACACCTTC.

The V and J genes are TRBV25-1 and TRBJ2-4; no clear D gene. The CDR3 sequence is 12 residues long. The germline CDR1 and CDR2 sequences are MGHDK and SYGVNS. V was clipped by 6 bases and J by 7 bases, with 10 bases between them. This CDR3 is CASRSEENIQYF. The CDR3 nucleotides read TGTGCCAGCAGATCCGAGGAGAACATTCAGTACTTC.

This sequence joins TRBV5-1 and TRBJ2-1; 7 bases are shared with TRBD2. The CDR3 consists of 15 residues. V was clipped by 1 base and J by 8 bases; unmatched bases: 9. Per germline, CDR1 SGHRS and CDR2 YFSETQ. CDR3 nucleotides: TGCGCCAGCAGCTTGAGCTGGACTAGGGGTGATGAGCAGTTCTTC. Amino acid sequence: CASSLSWTRGDEQFF.